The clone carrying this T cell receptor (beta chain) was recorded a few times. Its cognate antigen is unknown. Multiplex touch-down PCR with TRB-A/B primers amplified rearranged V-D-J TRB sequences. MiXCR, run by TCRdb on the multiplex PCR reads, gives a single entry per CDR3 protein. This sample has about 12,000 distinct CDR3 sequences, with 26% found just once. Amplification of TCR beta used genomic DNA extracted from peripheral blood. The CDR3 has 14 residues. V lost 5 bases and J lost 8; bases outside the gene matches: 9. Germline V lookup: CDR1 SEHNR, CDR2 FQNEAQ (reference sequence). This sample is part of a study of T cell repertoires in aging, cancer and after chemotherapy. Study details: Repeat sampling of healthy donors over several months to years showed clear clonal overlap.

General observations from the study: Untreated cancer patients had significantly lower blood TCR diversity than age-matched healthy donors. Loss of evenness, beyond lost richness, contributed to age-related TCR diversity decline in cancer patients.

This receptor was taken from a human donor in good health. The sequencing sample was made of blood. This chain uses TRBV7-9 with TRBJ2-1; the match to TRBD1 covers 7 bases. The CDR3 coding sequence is TGTGCCAGCAGCGAATGGACAGGAAAGTATGAGCAGTTCTTC. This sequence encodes CASSEWTGKYEQFF.